The sequence of this T cell receptor beta chain was determined in a study of cytomegalovirus exposure and HLA in healthy donors. About the study: Falling in the Caucasian-associated ancestry cluster were about four fifths of some 400 genotyped donors.

The PCR used 60 Vbeta and 13 Jbeta primers. The assay was immunoSEQ multiplex PCR, and TCRdb's table has in-frame clones only and misses some. This table holds 45,000 to 60,000 clones. As for this clone: The antigen is not known. The germline gene is not matched at one end of the junction; a read error may be the cause.

Germline lookup yields CDR1 SGHDT and CDR2 YYEEEE. This CDR3 is built from 16 residues. Study results and caveats: Later work showed greater clonal expansion in HLA-associated TCR beta chains than in equally common others.

The receptor was isolated from a woman aged 40 to 50 in good health and CMV-seronegative. Sample: PBMCs. The chain uses TRBV5-6 and TRBJ2-1, with 12 bases aligning to TRBD1. As DNA, the CDR3 is TGTGCCAGCAGCACCGGGACAGGGGGCATCTACCATGAGCAGTTCTTC. Its translation is CASSTGTGGIYHEQFF.